This paragraph reports one TCR beta chain. The antigen is not known. This entry is derived from a study of T-cell reconstitution after alpha-beta-depleted transplantation in children. Germline values: CDR1 SGHVS, CDR2 FQNEAQ. The CDR3 is made up of 15 amino acids. V dropped 5 bases and J dropped 0 bases, with 14 bases sitting between them. The study's findings and limits: Certain patients had high TCRbeta diversity at day 60, and it came from recipient T cells and thymic progenitors that survived. Newly produced T cells mostly provided counts and TCRbeta diversity after one year, as hyperexpanded clones declined. In patients about two months after transplant, alpha-beta T cells reportedly arose from several hundred expanded graft clones.

Unique molecular identifiers were used to barcode this TCRbeta library. In TCRdb, the PCR reads were re-called with MiXCR into one record per CDR3 protein. The sample yields approximately 490,000 distinct CDR3 sequences, 10% seen once. Sequencing was performed on PBMCs, taken before TCRalphabeta/CD19-depleted stem cell transplant. The V and J genes are TRBV7-8 and TRBJ2-7; a possible D gene is TRBD2 (6 bases). The source of this sequence is a child younger than 10 with inherited bone marrow failure, due to receive a stem cell transplant. CDR3 sequence reads: CASSPGWRGSYEQYF. The CDR3 DNA is TGTGCCAGCAGCCCTGGTTGGAGGGGCTCCTACGAGCAGTACTTC.